A selection of T cell receptor beta chains follows, all from one sample in a study of radiotherapy plus CTLA-4 blockade in lung cancer. Profiled with immunoSEQ multiplex PCR; TCRdb holds only in-frame clones, not every one. The data hold roughly 97,000 clones, with approximately 75% observed a single time. The sequences come from peripheral blood, collected from a patient treated with radiotherapy plus ipilimumab. These receptors originate from a human donor with non-small cell lung cancer who had a partial response to radiotherapy plus ipilimumab. Some clones in this sample may be carry-over from other donors' samples. Each CDR3 is given with its conserved first and last residue. The D gene is left open where the match is weak. Size tells how often a clone was seen (once, few, many) or the class of an expanded clone, and some rows leave it out.

D gene	clone size	V gene	J gene	CDR3 DNA	CDR3 protein
.	.	TRBV28	TRBJ1-5	TGTGCCAGCAGACAGGGATGGAGTCAGCCCCAGCATTTT	CASRQGWSQPQHF
.	.	TRBV2	TRBJ2-2	TGTGCCAGCAGTGATTTAGGAGTTGGCGGGGAGCTGTTTTTT	CASSDLGVGGELFF
.	.	TRBV4-1	TRBJ2-3	TGCGCCAGCAGCCAAGCCACCCGGGGGACAGACACAGATACGCAGTACTTT	CASSQATRGTDTDTQYF
TRBD1	.	TRBV28	TRBJ2-3	TGTGCCAGCAGTTTAAGAGGGACAGGGTTAGATACGCAGTATTTT	CASSLRGTGLDTQYF
TRBD1	.	TRBV4-2	TRBJ2-1	TGTGCCAGCAGCCAAGACTGGGCAGGGGGCTACAATGAGCAGTTCTTC	CASSQDWAGGYNEQFF
TRBD2	.	TRBV19	TRBJ2-3	TGTGCCAGTAGGACGCGTGGGGGAGGGCCTGCAGATACGCAGTATTTT	CASRTRGGGPADTQYF
.	.	TRBV29-1	TRBJ2-7	TGCAGCGTTGGGGTGACAGGAGACTCCTACGAGCAGTACTTC	CSVGVTGDSYEQYF
.	.	TRBV7-9	TRBJ1-4	TGTGCCAGCAGTCCGTTACAAGAAAAACTGTTTTTT	CASSPLQEKLFF
TRBD1	.	TRBV7-2	TRBJ2-7	TGTGCCAGCAGTCCCGGGACAGGGGGCTTCCTCTACTTC	CASSPGTGGFLYF
TRBD1	.	TRBV19	TRBJ1-5	TGTGCCAGTAGAAGACAGGGGAGTCAGCCCCAGCATTTT	CASRRQGSQPQHF
TRBD2	few	TRBV4-1	TRBJ2-1	TGCGCCAGCAGCTCACCGCAACTAACTAGCGGCATTCAGTTCTTC	CASSSPQLTSGIQFF
TRBD2	.	TRBV29-1	TRBJ2-5	TGCAGCGTGAAACTAGCGGAAGAGACCCAGTACTTC	CSVKLAEETQYF
.	.	TRBV5-1	TRBJ1-4	TGCGCCAGCAGCTCACAGTCAACTAATGAAAAACTGTTTTTT	CASSSQSTNEKLFF
.	few	TRBV19	TRBJ1-1	TGTGCCAGTAGTCCCCGGGCCTCACCGCGGGGCACTGAAGCTTTCTTT	CASSPRASPRGTEAFF
TRBD2	.	TRBV27	TRBJ2-3	TGTGCCAGCAGTCCGATCAGCGGGATCGCGACAGATACGCAGTATTTT	CASSPISGIATDTQYF